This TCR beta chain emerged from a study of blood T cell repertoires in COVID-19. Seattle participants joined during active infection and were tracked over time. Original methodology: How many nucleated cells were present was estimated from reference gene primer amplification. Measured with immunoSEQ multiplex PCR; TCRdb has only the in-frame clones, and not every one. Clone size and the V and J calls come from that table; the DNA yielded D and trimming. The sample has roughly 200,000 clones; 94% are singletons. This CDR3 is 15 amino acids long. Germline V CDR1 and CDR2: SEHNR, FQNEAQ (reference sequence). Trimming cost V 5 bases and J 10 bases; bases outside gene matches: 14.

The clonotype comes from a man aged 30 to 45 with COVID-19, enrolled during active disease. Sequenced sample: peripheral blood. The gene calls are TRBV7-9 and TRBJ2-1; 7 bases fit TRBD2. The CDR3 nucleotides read TGTGCCAGCAGCCGAACGACTAGCACAGAACGGGAGCAGTTCTTC. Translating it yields CASSRTTSTEREQFF.